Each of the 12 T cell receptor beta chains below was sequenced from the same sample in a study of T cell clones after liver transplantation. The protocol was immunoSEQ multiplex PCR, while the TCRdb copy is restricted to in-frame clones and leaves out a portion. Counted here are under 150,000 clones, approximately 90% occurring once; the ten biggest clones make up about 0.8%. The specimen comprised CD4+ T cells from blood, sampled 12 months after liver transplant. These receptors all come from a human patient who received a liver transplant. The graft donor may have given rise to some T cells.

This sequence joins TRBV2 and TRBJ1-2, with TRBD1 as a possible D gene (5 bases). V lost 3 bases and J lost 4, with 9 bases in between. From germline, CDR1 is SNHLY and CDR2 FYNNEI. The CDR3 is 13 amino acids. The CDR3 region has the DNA TGTGCCAGCAGTGATAGGGGTATCTATGGCTACACCTTC. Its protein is CASSDRGIYGYTF.

CDR3 bases: TGTGCCAGCCCGGAGACCAACACCGGGGAGCTGTTTTTT. Encoded protein: CASPETNTGELFF. The chain uses TRBV5-8 and TRBJ2-2; D gene uncertain. Germline-derived CDR1 and CDR2 are SGHTS and YDEGEE. The V end was cut by 7 bases, the J end by 2 bases, with 9 bases between. The CDR3 loop spans 13 amino acids.

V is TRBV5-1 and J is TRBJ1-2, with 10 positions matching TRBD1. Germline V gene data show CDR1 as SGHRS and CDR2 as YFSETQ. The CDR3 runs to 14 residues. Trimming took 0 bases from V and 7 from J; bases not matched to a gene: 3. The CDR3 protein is CASSLDRDRGGYTF. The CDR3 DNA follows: TGCGCCAGCAGCTTGGACCGGGACAGGGGTGGCTACACCTTC.

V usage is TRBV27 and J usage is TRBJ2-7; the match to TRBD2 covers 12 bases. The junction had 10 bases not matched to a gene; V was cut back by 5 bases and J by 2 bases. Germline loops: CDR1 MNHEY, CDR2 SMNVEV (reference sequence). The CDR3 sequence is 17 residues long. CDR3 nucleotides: TGTGCCAGCAGTCCCAGGACTAGCGGGAATCCCGCCTACGAGCAGTACTTC. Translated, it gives CASSPRTSGNPAYEQYF.

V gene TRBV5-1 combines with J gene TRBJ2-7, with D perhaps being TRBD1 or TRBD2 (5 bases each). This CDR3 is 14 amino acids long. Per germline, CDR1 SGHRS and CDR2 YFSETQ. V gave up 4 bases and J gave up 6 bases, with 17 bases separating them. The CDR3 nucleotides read TGCGCCAGCAGCCTCCTAGGGGAGCGAGGCGAGCAGTACTTC. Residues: CASSLLGERGEQYF.

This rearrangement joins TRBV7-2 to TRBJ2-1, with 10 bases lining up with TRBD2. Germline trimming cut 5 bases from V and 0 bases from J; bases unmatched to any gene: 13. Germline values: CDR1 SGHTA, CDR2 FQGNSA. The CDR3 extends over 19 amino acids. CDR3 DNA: TGTGCCAGCAGCGCCCCCCCAGCGGGAGGGAGGAGCTCCTACAATGAGCAGTTCTTC. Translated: CASSAPPAGGRSSYNEQFF.

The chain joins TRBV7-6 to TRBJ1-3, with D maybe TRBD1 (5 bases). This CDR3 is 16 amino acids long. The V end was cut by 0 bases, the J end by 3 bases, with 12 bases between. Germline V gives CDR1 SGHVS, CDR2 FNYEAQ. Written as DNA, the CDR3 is TGTGCCAGCAGCTTAGCGGGTCAGGGCTTTGGAAACACCATATATTTT. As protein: CASSLAGQGFGNTIYF.

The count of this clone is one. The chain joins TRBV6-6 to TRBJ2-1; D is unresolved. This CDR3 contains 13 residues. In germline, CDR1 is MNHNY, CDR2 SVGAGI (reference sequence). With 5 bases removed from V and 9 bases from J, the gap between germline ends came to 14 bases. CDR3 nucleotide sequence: TGTGCCAGCAGTGCCCCTCGTGAGACTGAGCAGTTCTTC. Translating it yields CASSAPRETEQFF.

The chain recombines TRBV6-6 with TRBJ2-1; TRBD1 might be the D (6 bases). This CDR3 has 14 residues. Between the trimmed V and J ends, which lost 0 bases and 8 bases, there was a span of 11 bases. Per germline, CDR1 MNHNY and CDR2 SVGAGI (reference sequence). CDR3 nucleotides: TGTGCCAGCAGTTACTCGGGACAAATCCATGAGCAGTTCTTC. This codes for CASSYSGQIHEQFF.

The CDR3 protein is CASMMGPDTEAFF. The CDR3 DNA is TGTGCCAGCATGATGGGCCCGGACACTGAAGCTTTCTTT. The V call is TRBV2, the J call TRBJ1-1; D unclear. From germline, CDR1 is SNHLY and CDR2 FYNNEI. V shed 7 bases and J shed 3 bases, with 12 bases lying between them. The CDR3 length is 13 residues.

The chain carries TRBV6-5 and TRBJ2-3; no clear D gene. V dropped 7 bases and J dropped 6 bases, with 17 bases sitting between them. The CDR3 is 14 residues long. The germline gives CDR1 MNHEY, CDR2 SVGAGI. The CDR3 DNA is TGTGCCAGCACCCCCTCGGGTATATTGGATACGCAGTATTTT. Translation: CASTPSGILDTQYF.

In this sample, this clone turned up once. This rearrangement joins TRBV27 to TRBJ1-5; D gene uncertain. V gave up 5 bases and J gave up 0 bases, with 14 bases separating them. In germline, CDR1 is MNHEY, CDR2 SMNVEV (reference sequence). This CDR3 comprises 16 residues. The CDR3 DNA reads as TGTGCCAGCAGTCGCGAAGCGGGGAATAGCAATCAGCCCCAGCATTTT. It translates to CASSREAGNSNQPQHF.